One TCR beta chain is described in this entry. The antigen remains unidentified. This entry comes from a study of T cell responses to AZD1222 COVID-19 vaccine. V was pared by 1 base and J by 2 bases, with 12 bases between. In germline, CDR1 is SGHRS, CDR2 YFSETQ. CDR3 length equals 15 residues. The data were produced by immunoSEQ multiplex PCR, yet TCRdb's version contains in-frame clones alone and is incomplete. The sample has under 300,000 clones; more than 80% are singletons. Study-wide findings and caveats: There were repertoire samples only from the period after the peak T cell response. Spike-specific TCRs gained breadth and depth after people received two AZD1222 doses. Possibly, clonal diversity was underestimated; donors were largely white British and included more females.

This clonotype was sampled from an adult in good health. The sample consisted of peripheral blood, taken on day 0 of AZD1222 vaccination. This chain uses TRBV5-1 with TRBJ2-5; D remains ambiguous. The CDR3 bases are TGCGCCAGCAGCTTGATAGGCGCTCCACAAGAGACCCAGTACTTC. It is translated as CASSLIGAPQETQYF. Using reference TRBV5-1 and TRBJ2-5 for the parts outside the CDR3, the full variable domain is KAGVTQTPRYLIKTRGQQVTLSCSPISGHRSVSWYQQTPGQGLQFLFEYFSETQRNKGNFPGRFSGRQFSNSRSEMNVSTLELGDSALYLCASSLIGAPQETQYFGPGTRLLVL.